This T cell receptor (beta chain) was recovered during a study of blood T cell repertoires in COVID-19. The CDR3 spans 14 residues. The germline V gene has CDR1 MGHDK and CDR2 SYGVNS. V was clipped by 6 bases and J by 3 bases, with 14 bases between them. Using immunoSEQ multiplex PCR, the repertoire was profiled, and TCRdb retains in-frame clones only, with some absent. The sample has some 260,000 clones; approximately 81% are singletons. The TCR originated in a woman between 18 and 30 years old with acute or convalescent COVID-19. The sequencing input was peripheral blood. The J gene is TRBJ1-2, the V gene TRBV25-1; tentatively, D is TRBD1 (6 bases). CDR3 in amino acids: CASSRTGTHYGYTF. The CDR3 DNA is TGTGCCAGCAGCCGGACGGGGACACACTATGGCTACACCTTC.